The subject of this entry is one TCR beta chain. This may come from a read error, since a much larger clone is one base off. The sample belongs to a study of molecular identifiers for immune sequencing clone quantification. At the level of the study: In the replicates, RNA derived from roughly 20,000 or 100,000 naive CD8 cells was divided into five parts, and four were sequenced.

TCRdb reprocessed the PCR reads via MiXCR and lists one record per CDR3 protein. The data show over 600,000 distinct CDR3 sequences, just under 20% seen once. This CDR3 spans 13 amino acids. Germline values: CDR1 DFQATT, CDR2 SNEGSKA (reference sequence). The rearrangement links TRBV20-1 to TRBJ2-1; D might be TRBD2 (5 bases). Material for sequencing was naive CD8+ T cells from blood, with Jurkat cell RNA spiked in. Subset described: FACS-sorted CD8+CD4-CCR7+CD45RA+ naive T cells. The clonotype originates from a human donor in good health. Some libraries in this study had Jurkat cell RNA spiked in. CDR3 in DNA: TGCAGTGCTAGATTTGGGAGTTGGAATGGGCAGTTCTTC. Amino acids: CSARFGSWNGQFF.